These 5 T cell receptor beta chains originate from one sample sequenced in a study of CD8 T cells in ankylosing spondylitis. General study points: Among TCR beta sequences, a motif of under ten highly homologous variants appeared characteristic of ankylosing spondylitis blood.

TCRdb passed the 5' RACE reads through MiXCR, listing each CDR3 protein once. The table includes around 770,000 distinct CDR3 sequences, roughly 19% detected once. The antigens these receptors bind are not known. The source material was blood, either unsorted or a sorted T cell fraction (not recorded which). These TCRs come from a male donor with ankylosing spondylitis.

CDR3 nucleotide sequence: TGTGCCAGCAGTTTAGAGGCAGGTTCTACTAGCGAGCAGTACTTC. Its protein product is CASSLEAGSTSEQYF. The gene calls are TRBV27 and TRBJ2-7; D possibly corresponds to TRBD2 (5 bases). In germline, CDR1 is MNHEY, CDR2 SMNVEV (reference sequence). The CDR3 sequence is 15 residues long. V dropped 2 bases and J dropped 6 bases, with 17 bases sitting between them.

The CDR3 bases are TGTGCCACCAGCAGCTCAGTTGGGGGGGAGCGGAGGAACACCGGGGAGCTGTTTTTT. Translation gives CATSSSVGGERRNTGELFF. This chain connects TRBV15 to TRBJ2-2; 7 bases agree with TRBD2. Germline values: CDR1 LNHNV, CDR2 YYDKDF (reference sequence). Trimming cost V 3 bases and J 1 base; bases outside gene matches: 14. This CDR3 is built from 19 residues.

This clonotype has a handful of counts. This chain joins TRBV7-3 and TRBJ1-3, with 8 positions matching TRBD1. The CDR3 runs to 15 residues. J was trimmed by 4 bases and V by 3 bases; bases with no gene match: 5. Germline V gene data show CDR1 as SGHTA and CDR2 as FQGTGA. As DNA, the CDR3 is TGTGCCAGCAGCTTGGGACAGGCTCCCGGAAACACCATATATTTT. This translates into CASSLGQAPGNTIYF.

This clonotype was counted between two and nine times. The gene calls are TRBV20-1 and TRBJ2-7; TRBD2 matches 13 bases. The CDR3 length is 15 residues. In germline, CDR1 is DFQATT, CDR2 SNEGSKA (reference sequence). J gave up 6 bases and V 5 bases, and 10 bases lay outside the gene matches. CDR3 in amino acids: CSASRTSGRDLEQYF. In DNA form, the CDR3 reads TGCAGTGCTTCCCGTACTAGCGGGAGGGATCTCGAGCAGTACTTC.

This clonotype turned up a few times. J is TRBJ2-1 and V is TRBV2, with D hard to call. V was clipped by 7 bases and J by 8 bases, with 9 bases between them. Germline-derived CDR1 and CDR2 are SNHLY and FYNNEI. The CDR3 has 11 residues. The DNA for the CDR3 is TGTGCCAGCATGGTGGTGGATGAGCAGTTCTTC. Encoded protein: CASMVVDEQFF.